This TCR beta chain was profiled in a study of T cells after yellow fever vaccination. General study findings and limits: After the booster, roughly 96% of CD4 and roughly nine tenths of CD8 primary-response clones were re-detected. Peaking on day 5 versus 15, the secondary response was faster but weaker. Contamination of FACS-sorted repertoires by abundant clonotypes from the bulk population could occur.

Concerning this clonotype itself: Its antigen is not known.

The V and J ends lost 4 bases and 2 bases, in that order; junction bases with no gene match: 7. Germline lookup yields CDR1 LNHDA and CDR2 SQIVND (reference sequence). This CDR3 has 15 amino acids. The authors made TCR cDNA by 5'RACE template switching, adding a universal primer site and UMIs. TCRdb analysed the 5' RACE reads with MiXCR anew, one entry per CDR3 protein. This sample has 300,000 or so distinct CDR3 sequences, with around 6.8% found just once. This specimen consisted of PBMCs, obtained more than 35 days after the first yellow fever vaccination. The clonotype was recovered from a man aged 18 to 29 who received the YFV17D yellow fever vaccine. This chain links TRBV19 with TRBJ1-1; 7 bases line up with TRBD1. CDR3 sequence reads: CASSTTGTDNTEAFF. The CDR3 region has the DNA TGTGCCAGTAGTACAACCGGGACAGATAACACTGAAGCTTTCTTT.